This passage covers 31 T cell receptor beta chains from one sample sequenced in a study of shared clonotypes between healthy human individuals. Assay: immunoSEQ multiplex PCR; the TCRdb copy retains only in-frame clones and omits some. This table holds about 320,000 clones, 80% to 90% found once. The sample taken for sequencing was memory CD8+ T cells sorted from blood. Subset noted: CD45RO+ cells pooled with CCR7-negative TemRA cells. These receptors all stem from a man aged 18 to 35 in good health.

To note about this clone: The sample contains more than one DNA sequence encoding this CDR3. The CDR3 DNA is TGTGCCAGCAGTTTGAGAGGCACTGAAGCTTTCTTT. Translation: CASSLRGTEAFF. The chain carries TRBV28 and TRBJ1-1; D not certain. The germline V and J ends were trimmed by 3 bases and 4 bases, with 6 bases remaining between them. Germline V gives CDR1 MDHEN, CDR2 SYDVKM. This CDR3 contains 12 residues.

The chain carries TRBV4-3 and TRBJ2-2; TRBD1 agrees at 9 bases. The germline CDR1 and CDR2 sequences are LGHNA and YSLEER. CDR3 length: 18 amino acids. V lost 4 bases, J lost 3 bases, and 12 bases stayed unmatched. For the CDR3, the DNA is TGCGCCAGCAGCCGACGAAACAGGGGGCGAGGGGACACCGGGGAGCTGTTTTTT. It is translated as CASSRRNRGRGDTGELFF.

Comment on this clone: A read error may produce the germline difference seen at one junction end. This chain connects TRBV4-2 to TRBJ1-1; D gene ambiguous. CDR1 is LGHNA and CDR2 is YNFKEQ in the germline V gene. The CDR3 is 15 residues long. CDR3 region: CASSQDSQRVAEAFF. CDR3 sequence (DNA): TGTGCCAGCAGTCAAGATAGCCAGAGAGTTGCTGAAGCTTTCTTT.

The chain combines TRBV13 with TRBJ1-2, with no clear D. Trimming shortened V by 0 bases and J by 5 bases, and 13 bases separated the two germline ends. Germline V gene sequence: CDR1 PRHDT, CDR2 FYEKMQ (reference sequence). The CDR3 runs to 15 residues. CDR3 nucleotide sequence: TGTGCCAGCAGCTTAGGGGTCGGGGAGGAGTATGGCTACACCTTC. Amino acids: CASSLGVGEEYGYTF.

This chain links TRBV6-5 with TRBJ2-7; D gene uncertain. This CDR3 region has 11 residues. Deletions cut 6 bases from V and 5 bases from J, with 8 bases between. Per the germline V gene, CDR1 is MNHEY and CDR2 is SVGAGI. The CDR3 DNA sequence: TGTGCCAGCAGGGTTTTGGACGAGCAGTACTTC. It yields the protein CASRVLDEQYF.

The chain combines TRBV6-1 with TRBJ2-7, with D possibly being TRBD2 (5 bases). Germline lookup yields CDR1 MNHNS and CDR2 SASEGT. There are 10 residues in the CDR3. Trimming stripped 6 bases from V and 10 bases from J, with 10 bases between. The CDR3 loop reads CASREETQYF. The CDR3, as DNA: TGTGCCAGCAGGGAGGAAACACAGTACTTC.

CDR3 DNA: TGTGCCAGCAGCCCAGGACAGGGAGGGCAGTACTTC. Protein product: CASSPGQGGQYF. The genes are TRBV5-4 and TRBJ2-7; TRBD1 agrees at 8 bases. Germline V gene sequence: CDR1 SGHNT, CDR2 YYREEE (reference sequence). The CDR3 consists of 12 residues. Germline trimming cut 4 bases from V and 9 bases from J; bases unmatched to any gene: 6.

Remarks on this clone: Sequence at one end of the junction differs from germline and may be a read error. The rearrangement joins TRBV7-7 to TRBJ2-1, with unresolved D. The CDR3 contains 15 residues. Germline values: CDR1 SSHAT, CDR2 FNYEAQ (reference sequence). CDR3 coding DNA: TGTGCTAGCAGCTTGGCTGAGAGCTCCTACAATGAGCAGTTCTTC. Translating gives CASSLAESSYNEQFF.

This sequence joins TRBV4-1 and TRBJ2-3, with 9 bases fitting TRBD2. The germline V gene encodes CDR1 MGHRA and CDR2 YSYEKL. This CDR3 region has 16 residues. Trimming at V came to 0 bases and at J to 7 bases, leaving 8 bases not matched to a gene. The CDR3 DNA reads as TGCGCCAGCAGCCAAGAGGGGAGTAGCGGGAGACATACGCAGTATTTT. It translates to CASSQEGSSGRHTQYF.

This clone was detected ten times or more. The J gene is TRBJ2-1, the V gene TRBV23-1; TRBD2 might be the D (6 bases). TRBV23-1 carries the ORF label, with uncertain function. Trimming removed 4 bases from V and 0 bases from J, with 10 bases in between. CDR3 length equals 15 residues. The CDR3 loop is CASSLGGSSYNEQFF. DNA for the CDR3: TGCGCCAGCAGTCTAGGAGGGAGCTCCTACAATGAGCAGTTCTTC.

The rearrangement joins TRBV2 to TRBJ2-3; 7 nucleotides agree with TRBD1. V lost 4 bases, J lost 4 bases, and 11 bases stayed unmatched. Germline V gene sequence: CDR1 SNHLY, CDR2 FYNNEI. The length of the CDR3 is 16 residues. The CDR3 protein is CASSVRDRVMADTQYF. CDR3 bases: TGTGCCAGCAGTGTACGAGACAGGGTAATGGCAGATACGCAGTATTTT. Based on the CDR3 plus reference TRBV2 and TRBJ2-3, the full variable domain is EPEVTQTPSHQVTQMGQEVILRCVPISNHLYFYWYRQILGQKVEFLVSFYNNEISEKSEIFDDQFSVERPDGSNFTLKIRSTKLEDSAMYFCASSVRDRVMADTQYFGPGTRLTVL.

This chain links TRBV27 with TRBJ1-6, with TRBD1 identical over 9 bases. V shed 1 base, J shed 12 bases, and the junction held 10 bases outside the gene matches. Germline CDR1 MNHEY, CDR2 SMNVEV (reference sequence). The CDR3 is 16 residues long. This CDR3 reads CASSLYPGTGHLPLHF. The CDR3 DNA is TGTGCCAGCAGTTTATACCCAGGGACAGGGCACCTACCCCTCCACTTT.

This sequence joins TRBV6-1 and TRBJ1-6; D uncertain. The V end lost 4 bases, the J end lost 8 bases, and 18 bases lay between the germline ends. CDR1 and CDR2 (germline): MNHNS, SASEGT. The CDR3 consists of 16 residues. The CDR3 loop is CASSGLAVGGYSPLHF. CDR3 nucleotides: TGTGCCAGCAGTGGTTTGGCCGTCGGAGGGTATTCACCCCTCCACTTT.

The chain carries TRBV11-2 and TRBJ2-7, with D tentatively TRBD2 (5 bases). Germline loops: CDR1 SGHAT, CDR2 FQNNGV. The CDR3 contains 15 residues. Trimming left V 2 bases short and J 6 bases short, with 17 bases between. This chain's CDR3 is CASSLLSGLEGEQYF. The CDR3 coding sequence is TGTGCCAGCAGCTTACTATCCGGGTTAGAGGGCGAGCAGTACTTC.

Many counts were recorded for this clone. The rearrangement joins TRBV5-1 to TRBJ2-1; unclear D gene. Germline values: CDR1 SGHRS, CDR2 YFSETQ. This CDR3 is built from 13 residues. Trimming removed 3 bases from V and 4 bases from J, with 8 bases in between. The CDR3 nucleotides read TGCGCCAGCAGCTCTGAGGTATACAATGAGCAGTTCTTC. Its translation: CASSSEVYNEQFF.

The chain is built from TRBV4-1 and TRBJ2-3, with TRBD2 as a possible D gene (6 bases). In germline, CDR1 is MGHRA, CDR2 YSYEKL. The CDR3 totals 16 residues. V gave up 2 bases and J gave up 0 bases, with 12 bases separating them. The CDR3 region has the DNA TGCGCCAGCAGCCAACAAGCGGGCCTTAGCACAGATACGCAGTATTTT. The encoded protein is CASSQQAGLSTDTQYF.

V usage is TRBV11-2 and J usage is TRBJ2-5, with TRBD2 matching over 10 bases. Germline lookup yields CDR1 SGHAT and CDR2 FQNNGV. The CDR3 spans 16 residues. The junction had 5 bases not matched to a gene; V was cut back by 3 bases and J by 1 base. The CDR3 sequence is CASSFLGLALQETQYF. For the CDR3, the DNA is TGTGCCAGCAGCTTCTTGGGACTAGCGCTCCAAGAGACCCAGTACTTC.

This chain joins TRBV5-6 and TRBJ2-7; 7 bases map to TRBD1. This CDR3 is 14 amino acids long. V was clipped by 4 bases and J by 4 bases; unmatched bases: 8. CDR1 is SGHDT, CDR2 YYEEEE, per germline. CDR3 nucleotide sequence: TGTGCCAGCAGCATACAGGGGCTCTCTTACGAGCAGTACTTC. Its protein product is CASSIQGLSYEQYF.

The V call is TRBV13, the J call TRBJ2-7; D uncertain. V shed 5 bases and J shed 5 bases, with 7 bases lying between them. There are 11 residues in the CDR3. Germline V CDR1 and CDR2: PRHDT, FYEKMQ (reference sequence). CDR3: CASSSSHEQYF. CDR3 in DNA: TGTGCCAGCAGCAGCAGTCACGAGCAGTACTTC.

A note on this clone: Other DNA sequences within the sample encode an identical CDR3. The chain recombines TRBV5-6 with TRBJ2-7, with unresolved D. The CDR3 extends over 13 amino acids. Germline V gene data show CDR1 as SGHDT and CDR2 as YYEEEE. V lost 0 bases and J lost 1, with 5 bases in between. CDR3 DNA sequence: TGTGCCAGCAGCTTGGGAGCGTCCTACGAGCAGTACTTC. This translates into CASSLGASYEQYF.

The chain employs TRBV7-9 and TRBJ1-4; no reliable D call. V was cut by 5 bases and J by 7 bases, with 11 bases left in between. The CDR3 extends over 13 amino acids. Germline CDR1 reads SEHNR; CDR2 reads FQNEAQ (reference sequence). CDR3 sequence reads: CASSPGGSEKLFF. CDR3 sequence (DNA): TGTGCCAGCAGCCCGGGAGGCTCTGAAAAACTGTTTTTT.

In regard to this clone: Within the sample, other DNA sequences also encode this same CDR3. The chain links TRBV7-9 to TRBJ2-7, with D maybe TRBD1 (6 bases). This CDR3 is built from 14 residues. V was pared by 1 base and J by 1 base, with 8 bases between. CDR1 and CDR2 (germline): SEHNR, FQNEAQ (reference sequence). The CDR3 protein is CASSLVGQSYEQYF. The DNA for the CDR3 is TGTGCCAGCAGCTTAGTAGGACAGTCCTACGAGCAGTACTTC.

V usage is TRBV30 and J usage is TRBJ2-7, with D perhaps TRBD1 (5 bases). Between the trimmed V and J ends, which lost 0 bases and 5 bases, there was a span of 11 bases. The V gene's germline CDR1 is GTSNPN and CDR2 SVGIG (reference sequence). The CDR3 contains 13 residues. The CDR3, as DNA: TGTGCCTGGAGTGTACTCCAGGGTGACGAGCAGTACTTC. Residues: CAWSVLQGDEQYF.

V is TRBV7-9 and J is TRBJ2-3; 9 bases fit TRBD1. This CDR3 has 16 amino acids. The germline V gene has CDR1 SEHNR and CDR2 FQNEAQ (reference sequence). V dropped 5 bases and J dropped 2; count of bases not matched to a gene: 8. The CDR3 nucleotides read TGTGCCAGCAGCCAGGCCGGGACAGGGTCCACAGATACGCAGTATTTT. Protein: CASSQAGTGSTDTQYF.

The V and J genes are TRBV30 and TRBJ1-2; tentatively, D is TRBD1 (6 bases). The CDR3 loop spans 16 amino acids. The germline V gene has CDR1 GTSNPN and CDR2 SVGIG (reference sequence). Trimming pared 1 base from V and 3 bases from J, leaving 18 bases between. The CDR3 nucleotides are TGTGCCTGGAGTGGGACAGCTGGTGTGAGGGACTATGGCTACACCTTC. It translates to CAWSGTAGVRDYGYTF.

The CDR3 here is CASSQGFLGWETQYF. The CDR3 DNA is TGCGCCAGCAGCCAAGGGTTTCTGGGCTGGGAGACCCAGTACTTC. V and J are TRBV4-3 and TRBJ2-5; D is undetermined. Germline V gene sequence: CDR1 LGHNA, CDR2 YSLEER. Trimming shortened V by 1 base and J by 5 bases, and 14 bases separated the two germline ends. CDR3 length: 15 amino acids.

The table lists this clone with a few counts. The CDR3 coding sequence is TGTGCCATCAGTGAGGAGGGGCACACAGATACGCAGTATTTT. Translation: CAISEEGHTDTQYF. The J gene is TRBJ2-3, the V gene TRBV10-3; D assignment may be TRBD1 or TRBD2 (5 bases each). The ends were cut back, 2 bases at V and 2 bases at J, with 8 bases in the middle. This CDR3 region has 14 residues. In germline, CDR1 is ENHRY, CDR2 SYGVKD.

CDR3 protein: CAWSPWSDYGYTF. In DNA form, the CDR3 reads TGTGCCTGGAGTCCATGGAGCGATTATGGCTACACCTTC. The chain uses TRBV30 and TRBJ1-2; D is uncertain. The CDR3 spans 13 residues. CDR1 is GTSNPN, CDR2 SVGIG, per germline (reference sequence). With 2 bases removed from V and 5 bases from J, the gap between germline ends came to 12 bases.

This sequence joins TRBV7-9 and TRBJ2-3; no reliable D call. V was clipped by 4 bases and J by 2 bases, with 13 bases between them. Germline CDR1 and CDR2: SEHNR and FQNEAQ (reference sequence). CDR3 length: 15 residues. In nucleotides, the CDR3 is TGTGCCAGCAGCTCCCAAGGGATCTCCACAGATACGCAGTATTTT. Translating it yields CASSSQGISTDTQYF. The variable domain in full, with the rest retrieved from reference TRBV7-9 and TRBJ2-3, is DTGVSQNPRHKITKRGQNVTFRCDPISEHNRLYWYRQTLGQGPEFLTYFQNEAQLEKSRLLSDRFSAERPKGSFSTLEIQRTEQGDSAMYLCASSSQGISTDTQYFGPGTRLTVL.

The chain uses TRBV14 and TRBJ2-1; the D gene is possibly TRBD2 (5 bases). In germline, CDR1 is SGHDN, CDR2 FVKESK. The CDR3 runs 15 residues. V was pared by 6 bases and J by 0 bases, with 12 bases between. In nucleotides, the CDR3 is TGTGCCAGCAGTGCTGATGGGAGCTCCTACAATGAGCAGTTCTTC. Amino acid sequence: CASSADGSSYNEQFF.

V usage is TRBV28 and J usage is TRBJ1-5; tentative D call: TRBD1 (6 bases). V lost 10 bases, J lost 2 bases, and 15 bases lay in between. The CDR3 covers 14 residues. From germline, CDR1 is MDHEN and CDR2 SYDVKM. CDR3 region: CATWETGGNQPQHF. The CDR3 DNA reads TGTGCCACCTGGGAGACAGGAGGCAATCAGCCCCAGCATTTT. The variable domain in full, completed from reference TRBV28 and TRBJ1-5, reads DVKVTQSSRYLVKRTGEKVFLECVQDMDHENMFWYRQDPGLGLRLIYFSYDVKMKEKGDIPEGYSVSREKKERFSLILESASTNQTSMYLCATWETGGNQPQHFGDGTRLSIL.